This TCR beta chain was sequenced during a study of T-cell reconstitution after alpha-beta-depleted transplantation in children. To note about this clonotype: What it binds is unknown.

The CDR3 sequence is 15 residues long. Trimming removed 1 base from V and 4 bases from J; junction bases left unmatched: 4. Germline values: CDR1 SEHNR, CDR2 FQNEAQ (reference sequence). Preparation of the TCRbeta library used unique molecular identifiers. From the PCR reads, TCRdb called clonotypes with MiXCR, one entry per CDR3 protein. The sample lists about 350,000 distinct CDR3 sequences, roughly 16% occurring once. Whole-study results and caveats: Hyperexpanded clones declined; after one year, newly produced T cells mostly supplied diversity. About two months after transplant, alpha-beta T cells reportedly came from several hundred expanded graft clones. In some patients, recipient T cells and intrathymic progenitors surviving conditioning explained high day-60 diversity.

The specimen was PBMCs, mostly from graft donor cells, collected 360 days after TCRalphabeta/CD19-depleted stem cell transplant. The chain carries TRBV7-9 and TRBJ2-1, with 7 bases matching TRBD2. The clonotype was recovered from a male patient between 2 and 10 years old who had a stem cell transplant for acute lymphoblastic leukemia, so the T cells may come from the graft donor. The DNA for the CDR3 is TGTGCCAGCAGCTTAGGGGCTAGCGGTTACAATGAGCAGTTCTTC. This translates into CASSLGASGYNEQFF.